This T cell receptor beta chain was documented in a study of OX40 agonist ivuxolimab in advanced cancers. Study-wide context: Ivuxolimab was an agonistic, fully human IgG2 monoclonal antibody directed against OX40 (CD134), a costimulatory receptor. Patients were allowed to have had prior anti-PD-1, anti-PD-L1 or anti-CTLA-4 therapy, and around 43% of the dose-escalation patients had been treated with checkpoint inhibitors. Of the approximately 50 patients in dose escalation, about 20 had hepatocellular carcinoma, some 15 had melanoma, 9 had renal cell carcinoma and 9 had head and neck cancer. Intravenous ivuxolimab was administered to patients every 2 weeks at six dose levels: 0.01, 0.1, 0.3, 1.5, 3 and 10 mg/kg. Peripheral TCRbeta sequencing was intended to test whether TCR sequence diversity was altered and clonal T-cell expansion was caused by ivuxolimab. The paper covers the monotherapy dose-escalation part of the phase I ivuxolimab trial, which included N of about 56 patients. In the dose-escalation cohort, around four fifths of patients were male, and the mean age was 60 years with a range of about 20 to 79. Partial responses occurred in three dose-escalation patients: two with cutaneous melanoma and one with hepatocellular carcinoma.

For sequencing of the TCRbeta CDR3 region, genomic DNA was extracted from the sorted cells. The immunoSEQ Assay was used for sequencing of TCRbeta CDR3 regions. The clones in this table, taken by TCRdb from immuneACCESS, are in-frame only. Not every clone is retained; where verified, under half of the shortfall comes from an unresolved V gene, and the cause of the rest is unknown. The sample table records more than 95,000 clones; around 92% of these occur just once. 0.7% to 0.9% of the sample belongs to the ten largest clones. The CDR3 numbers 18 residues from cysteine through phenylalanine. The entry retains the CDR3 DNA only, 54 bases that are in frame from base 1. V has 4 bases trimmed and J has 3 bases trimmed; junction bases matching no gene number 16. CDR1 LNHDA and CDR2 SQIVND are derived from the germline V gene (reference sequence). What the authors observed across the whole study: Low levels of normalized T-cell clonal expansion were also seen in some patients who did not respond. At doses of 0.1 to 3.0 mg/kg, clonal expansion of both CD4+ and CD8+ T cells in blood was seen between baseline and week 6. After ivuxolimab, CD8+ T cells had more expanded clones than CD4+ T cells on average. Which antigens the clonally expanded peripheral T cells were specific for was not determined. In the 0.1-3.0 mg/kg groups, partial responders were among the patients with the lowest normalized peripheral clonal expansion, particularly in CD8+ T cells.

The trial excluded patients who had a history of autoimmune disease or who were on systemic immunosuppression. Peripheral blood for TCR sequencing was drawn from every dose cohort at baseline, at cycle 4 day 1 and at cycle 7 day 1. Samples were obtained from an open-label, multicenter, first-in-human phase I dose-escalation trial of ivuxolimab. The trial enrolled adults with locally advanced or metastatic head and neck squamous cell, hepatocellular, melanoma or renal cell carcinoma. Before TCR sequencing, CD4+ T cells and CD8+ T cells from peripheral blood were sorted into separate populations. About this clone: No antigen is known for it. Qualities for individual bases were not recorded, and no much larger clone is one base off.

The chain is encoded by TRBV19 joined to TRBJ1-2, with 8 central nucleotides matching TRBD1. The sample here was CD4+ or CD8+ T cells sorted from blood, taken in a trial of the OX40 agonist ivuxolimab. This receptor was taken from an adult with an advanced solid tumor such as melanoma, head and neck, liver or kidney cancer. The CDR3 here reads CASSTRGWNPTGDYGYTF. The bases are TGTGCCAGTAGTACCCGTGGTTGGAACCCGACAGGGGACTATGGCTACACCTTC.